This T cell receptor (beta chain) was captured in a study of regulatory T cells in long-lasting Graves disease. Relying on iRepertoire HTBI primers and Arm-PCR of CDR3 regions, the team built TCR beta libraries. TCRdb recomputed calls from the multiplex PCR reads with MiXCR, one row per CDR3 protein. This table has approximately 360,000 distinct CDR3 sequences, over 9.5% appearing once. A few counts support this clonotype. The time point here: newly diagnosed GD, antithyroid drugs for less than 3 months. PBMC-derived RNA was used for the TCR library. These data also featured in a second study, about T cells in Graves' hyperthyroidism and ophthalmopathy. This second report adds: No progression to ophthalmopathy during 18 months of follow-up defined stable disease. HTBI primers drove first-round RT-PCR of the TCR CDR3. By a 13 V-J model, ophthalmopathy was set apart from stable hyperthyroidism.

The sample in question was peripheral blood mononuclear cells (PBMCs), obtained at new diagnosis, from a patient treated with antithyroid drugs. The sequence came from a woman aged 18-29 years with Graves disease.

The CDR3 spells CASSFGGPALDNEQFF. The CDR3 nucleotides are TGTGCCAGCAGCTTCGGGGGTCCAGCCCTAGACAATGAGCAGTTCTTC. The chain couples TRBV11-1 to TRBJ2-1; possibly TRBD2 for D (6 bases). This CDR3 is 16 amino acids long. Germline V CDR1 and CDR2: SGHAT, FQDESV (reference sequence). V was trimmed by 3 bases and J by 5 bases, leaving 17 bases between them.